This record looks at one T cell receptor beta chain sequence and its context. Caucasian, healthy and from Russia, the donors were aged between about 6 and 90. These data belong to a study of blood T cells in healthy people across ages. The wider study: In model experiments, template switching was able to capture about one barcoded beta molecule for every two T cells that were present.

Primed by a sample-barcoded 5' primer and a J-beta primer mix, a second PCR proceeded for about 7 to 12 cycles. Paired-end reads containing CDR3 totaled no fewer than 2.5 million for each sample. TCRdb itself ran the 5' RACE reads through MiXCR, one entry per CDR3 protein. The top ten clones hold roughly 18% of a sample with 650,000 to 1,000,000 distinct CDR3 sequences, about half of them seen once. Sample: blood. This sequence was found in a man older than 75 in good health.

The CDR3 DNA sequence: TGTGCCAGCAGCATATCCACCCCAGGGGAGAACACTGAAGCTTTCTTT. Amino acids: CASSISTPGENTEAFF. This chain uses TRBV11-2 with TRBJ1-1; tentative D call: TRBD1 (6 bases). The CDR3 runs 16 residues. Germline values: CDR1 SGHAT, CDR2 FQNNGV. V was clipped by 5 bases and J by 1 base, with 17 bases between them.